The sequence of this TCR beta chain was determined in a study of OX40 agonist ivuxolimab in advanced cancers. Background on the whole study: Ivuxolimab was an agonistic, fully human IgG2 monoclonal antibody directed against OX40 (CD134), a costimulatory receptor. Intravenous ivuxolimab was administered to patients every 2 weeks at six dose levels: 0.01, 0.1, 0.3, 1.5, 3 and 10 mg/kg. Of the roughly 51 dose-escalation patients, hepatocellular carcinoma was present in around 20, melanoma in around 15, renal cell carcinoma in 9 and head and neck cancer in 9. A male proportion of almost 85% and a mean age of approximately 58 years, ranging from roughly 23 to 90, were recorded for the dose-escalation cohort. Patients were allowed to have had prior anti-PD-1, anti-PD-L1 or anti-CTLA-4 therapy, and approximately 43% of the dose-escalation patients had previously received checkpoint inhibitors. Three dose-escalation patients achieved partial responses, one with hepatocellular carcinoma and two with cutaneous melanoma. Peripheral TCRbeta sequencing was intended to test whether TCR sequence diversity was altered and clonal T-cell expansion was caused by ivuxolimab. The paper describes the monotherapy dose-escalation part (N of about 52 patients) of the phase I trial of ivuxolimab. Points the paper makes about the study in general: Low levels of normalized T-cell clonal expansion were also shown by some nonresponding patients. On average, CD8+ T cells showed more expanded clones than CD4+ T cells after ivuxolimab. In partial responders in the 0.1-3.0 mg/kg groups, normalized peripheral clonal expansion was found to be among the lowest, especially among CD8+ T cells. Antigen specificity was not determined for the clonally expanded peripheral T cells. At doses of 0.1 to 3.0 mg/kg, clonal expansion of both CD4+ and CD8+ T cells in blood was seen between baseline and week 6.

The trial excluded patients who had a history of autoimmune disease or were on systemic immunosuppression. In every dose cohort, peripheral blood was drawn for TCR sequencing at baseline, cycle 4 day 1, and cycle 7 day 1. Samples were obtained from an open-label, multicenter, first-in-human phase I dose-escalation trial of ivuxolimab. Adults with locally advanced or metastatic melanoma, renal cell, hepatocellular, or head and neck squamous cell carcinoma were enrolled in the trial. Before TCR sequencing, CD4+ T cells and CD8+ T cells from peripheral blood were sorted into separate populations. Genomic DNA was isolated from the sorted cells so that the TCRbeta CDR3 region could be sequenced. The immunoSEQ Assay was used for sequencing of TCRbeta CDR3 regions. Held by TCRdb, this immuneACCESS table contains in-frame sequences only and omits some clones. Under half of the omission traces to an unresolved V gene where checked; the cause of the rest is unknown. This sample gives 50,000 to 65,000 clones in total; 80% to 95% of them show up just once. Jointly, the top ten make up approximately 8.3% of the sample.

Notes on this clone: What this receptor recognizes is not known. No base qualities exist here, and no much larger clone lies one base off it.

Its CDR3 holds 15 amino acids, cysteine through phenylalanine. Just the 45-base CDR3 DNA is kept, in frame starting at base 1. Trimming takes 6 bases off V and 8 bases off J; junction bases not matched to a gene: 6. CDR1 MDHEN and CDR2 SYDVKM are derived from the germline V gene. The receptor was isolated from an adult with an advanced solid tumor such as melanoma, head and neck, liver or kidney cancer. Recombination linked TRBV28 to TRBJ2-1, with 14 bases in between that match TRBD2. Specimen: CD4+ or CD8+ T cells sorted from blood, collected in a trial of the OX40 agonist ivuxolimab. CDR3 loop: CASSPGTSGSDEQFF. Read as DNA, the sequence is TGTGCCAGCAGCCCCGGGACTAGCGGGAGCGATGAGCAGTTCTTC.